This T cell receptor (beta chain) was sequenced in a study of blood T cell repertoires in COVID-19. On the study more broadly: Acute and convalescent COVID-19 specimens originated in the United States, Italy and Spain.

Assay: immunoSEQ multiplex PCR; the TCRdb copy retains only in-frame clones and omits some. The table records roughly 120,000 clones, about 80% of them present only once. CDR3 size: 13 residues. Germline values: CDR1 SQVTM, CDR2 ANQGSEA. Trimming removed 0 bases from V and 6 bases from J, with 11 bases in between. Sequencing was carried out using peripheral blood. This clonotype originated in a woman of 80 years or more with acute or convalescent COVID-19. The chain is built from TRBV29-1 and TRBJ1-1; TRBD1 is a possible D gene (6 bases). The CDR3, as DNA: TGCAGCGTTGAAGAGAGAGGGGGAGCTGAAGCTTTCTTT. This sequence encodes CSVEERGGAEAFF.